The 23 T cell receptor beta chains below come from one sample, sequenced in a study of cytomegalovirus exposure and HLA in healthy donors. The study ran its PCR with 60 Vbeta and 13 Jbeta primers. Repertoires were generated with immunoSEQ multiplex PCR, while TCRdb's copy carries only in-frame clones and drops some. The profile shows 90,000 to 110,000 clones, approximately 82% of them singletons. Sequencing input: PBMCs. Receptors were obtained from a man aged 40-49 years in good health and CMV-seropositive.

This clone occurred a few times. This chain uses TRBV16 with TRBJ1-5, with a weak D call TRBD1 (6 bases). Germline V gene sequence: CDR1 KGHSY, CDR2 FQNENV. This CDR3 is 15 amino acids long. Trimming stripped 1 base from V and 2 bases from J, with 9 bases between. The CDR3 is CASSQWGQGNQPQHF. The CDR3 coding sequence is TGTGCCAGCAGCCAATGGGGGCAGGGCAATCAGCCCCAGCATTTT.

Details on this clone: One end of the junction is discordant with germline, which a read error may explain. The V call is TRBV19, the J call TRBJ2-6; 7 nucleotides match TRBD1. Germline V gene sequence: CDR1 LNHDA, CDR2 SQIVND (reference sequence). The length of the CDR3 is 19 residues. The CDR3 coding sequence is TGTGCCAGTAGTCCCCCCCAGGGACAGTCATACTCTGGGGCCAACGGCCTGACTTTC. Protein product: CASSPPQGQSYSGANGLTF.

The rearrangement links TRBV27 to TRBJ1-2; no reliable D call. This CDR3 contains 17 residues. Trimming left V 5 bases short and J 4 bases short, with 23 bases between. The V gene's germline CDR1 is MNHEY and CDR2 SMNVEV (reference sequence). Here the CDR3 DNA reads TGTGCCAGCAGTCCCCTACGTAGGGAGAGGCCTAGCTATGGCTACACCTTC. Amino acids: CASSPLRRERPSYGYTF.

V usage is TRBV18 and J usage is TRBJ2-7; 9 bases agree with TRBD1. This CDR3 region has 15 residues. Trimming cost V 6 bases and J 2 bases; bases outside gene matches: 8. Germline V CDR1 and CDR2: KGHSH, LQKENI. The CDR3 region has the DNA TGTGCCAGCTCGACCGGGACAGGGCATGCCTACGAGCAGTACTTC. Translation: CASSTGTGHAYEQYF.

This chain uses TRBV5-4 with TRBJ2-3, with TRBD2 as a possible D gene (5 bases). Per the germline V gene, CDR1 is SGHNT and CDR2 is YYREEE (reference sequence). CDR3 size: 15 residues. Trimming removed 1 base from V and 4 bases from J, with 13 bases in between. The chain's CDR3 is CASSLNAGGPDTQYF. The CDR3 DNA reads TGTGCCAGCAGCTTGAACGCGGGTGGGCCAGATACGCAGTATTTT. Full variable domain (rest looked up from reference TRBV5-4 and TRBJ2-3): ETGVTQSPTHLIKTRGQQVTLRCSSQSGHNTVSWYQQALGQGPQFIFQYYREEENGRGNFPPRFSGLQFPNYSSELNVNALELDDSALYLCASSLNAGGPDTQYFGPGTRLTVL.

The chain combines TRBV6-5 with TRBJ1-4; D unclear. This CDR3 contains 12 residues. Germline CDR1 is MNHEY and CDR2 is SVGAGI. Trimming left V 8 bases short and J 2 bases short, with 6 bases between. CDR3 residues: CASGGTNEKLFF. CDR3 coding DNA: TGTGCCAGCGGAGGGACTAATGAAAAACTGTTTTTT.

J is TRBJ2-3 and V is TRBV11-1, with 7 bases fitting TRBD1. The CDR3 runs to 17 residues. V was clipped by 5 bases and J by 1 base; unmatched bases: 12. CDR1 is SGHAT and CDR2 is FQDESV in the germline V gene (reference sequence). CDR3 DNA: TGTGCCAGCAGCCTACCGAGGGGGACAGCCGGCACAGATACGCAGTATTTT. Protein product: CASSLPRGTAGTDTQYF. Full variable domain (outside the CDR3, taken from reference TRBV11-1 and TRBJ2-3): EAEVAQSPRYKITEKSQAVAFWCDPISGHATLYWYRQILGQGPELLVQFQDESVVDDSQLPKDRFSAERLKGVDSTLKIQPAELGDSAMYLCASSLPRGTAGTDTQYFGPGTRLTVL.

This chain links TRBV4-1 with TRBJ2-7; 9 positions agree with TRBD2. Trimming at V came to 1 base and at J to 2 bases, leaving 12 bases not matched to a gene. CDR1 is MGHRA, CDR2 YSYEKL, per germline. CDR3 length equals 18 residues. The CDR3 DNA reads TGCGCCAGCAGCCAAGGCCCTAGCGGGACCTCCGGGACCTACGAGCAGTACTTC. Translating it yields CASSQGPSGTSGTYEQYF.

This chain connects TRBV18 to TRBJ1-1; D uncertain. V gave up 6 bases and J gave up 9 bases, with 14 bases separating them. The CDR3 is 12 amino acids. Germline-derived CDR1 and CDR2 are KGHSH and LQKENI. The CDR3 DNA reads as TGTGCCAGCTCCAAAGTAAGGGAGAAAGCTTTCTTT. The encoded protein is CASSKVREKAFF.

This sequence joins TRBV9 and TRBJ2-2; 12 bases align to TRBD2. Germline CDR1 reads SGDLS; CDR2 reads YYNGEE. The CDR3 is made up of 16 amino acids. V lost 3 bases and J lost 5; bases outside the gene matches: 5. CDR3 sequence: CASSASGGAQTGELFF. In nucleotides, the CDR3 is TGTGCCAGCAGCGCTAGCGGGGGGGCCCAAACCGGGGAGCTGTTTTTT.

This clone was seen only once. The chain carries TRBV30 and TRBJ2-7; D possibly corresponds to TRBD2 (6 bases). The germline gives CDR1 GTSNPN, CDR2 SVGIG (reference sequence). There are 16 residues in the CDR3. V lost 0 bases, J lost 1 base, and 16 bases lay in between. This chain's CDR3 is CAWSVVGGGASYEQYF. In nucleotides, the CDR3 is TGTGCCTGGAGTGTCGTGGGAGGTGGGGCTTCCTACGAGCAGTACTTC.

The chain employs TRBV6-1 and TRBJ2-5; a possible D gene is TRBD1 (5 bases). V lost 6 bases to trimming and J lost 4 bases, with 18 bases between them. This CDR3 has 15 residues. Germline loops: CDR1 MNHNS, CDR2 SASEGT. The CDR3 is CASRLWGATTETQYF. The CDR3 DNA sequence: TGTGCCAGCAGGCTTTGGGGCGCCACCACAGAGACCCAGTACTTC.

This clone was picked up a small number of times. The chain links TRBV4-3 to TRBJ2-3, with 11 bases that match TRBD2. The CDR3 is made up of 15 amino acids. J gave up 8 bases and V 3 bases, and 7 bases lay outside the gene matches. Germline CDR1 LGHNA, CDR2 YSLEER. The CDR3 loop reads CASSQGLAAVGTQYF. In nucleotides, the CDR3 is TGCGCCAGCAGCCAGGGACTAGCGGCTGTTGGTACGCAGTATTTT.

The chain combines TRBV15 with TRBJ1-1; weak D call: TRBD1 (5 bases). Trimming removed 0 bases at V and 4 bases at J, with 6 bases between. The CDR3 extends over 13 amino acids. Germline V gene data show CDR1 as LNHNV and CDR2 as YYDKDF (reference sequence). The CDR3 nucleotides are TGTGCCACCAGCAGAGAGGGGGGCACTGAAGCTTTCTTT. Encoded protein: CATSREGGTEAFF.

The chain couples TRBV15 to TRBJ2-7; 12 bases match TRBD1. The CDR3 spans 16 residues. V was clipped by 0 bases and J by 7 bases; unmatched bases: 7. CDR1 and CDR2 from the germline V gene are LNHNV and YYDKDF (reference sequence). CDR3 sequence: CATSRDSGQGAKEQYF. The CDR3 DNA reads TGTGCCACCAGCAGAGATTCGGGACAGGGGGCGAAAGAGCAGTACTTC.

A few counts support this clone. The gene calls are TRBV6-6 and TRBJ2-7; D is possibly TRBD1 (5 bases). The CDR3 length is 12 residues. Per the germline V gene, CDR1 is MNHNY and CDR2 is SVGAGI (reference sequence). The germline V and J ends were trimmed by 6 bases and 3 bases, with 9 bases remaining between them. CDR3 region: CASRDTLYEQYF. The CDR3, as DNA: TGTGCCAGCAGGGACACACTCTACGAGCAGTACTTC.

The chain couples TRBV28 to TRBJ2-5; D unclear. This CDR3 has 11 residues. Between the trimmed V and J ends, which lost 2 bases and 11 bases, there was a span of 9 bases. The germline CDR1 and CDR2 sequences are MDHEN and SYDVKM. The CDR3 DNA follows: TGTGCCAGCAGTTTAGGCCCGATGCAGTACTTC. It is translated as CASSLGPMQYF.

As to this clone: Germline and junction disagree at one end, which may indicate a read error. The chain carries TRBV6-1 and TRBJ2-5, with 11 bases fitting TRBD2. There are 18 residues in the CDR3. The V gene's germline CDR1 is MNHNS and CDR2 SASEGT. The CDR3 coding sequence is TGTGCCAGCAGCGAAGCGTGGGCTAGCGGGGGGTACCAAGAGGCCCAGTACTTC. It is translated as CASSEAWASGGYQEAQYF.

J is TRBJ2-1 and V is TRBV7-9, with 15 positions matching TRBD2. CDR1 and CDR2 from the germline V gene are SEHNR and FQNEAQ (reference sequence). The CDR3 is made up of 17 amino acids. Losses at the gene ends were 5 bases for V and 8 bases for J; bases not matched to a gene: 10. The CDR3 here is CASSATGTSGGMDEQFF. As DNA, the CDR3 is TGTGCCAGCAGCGCAACCGGGACTAGCGGGGGGATGGATGAGCAGTTCTTC.

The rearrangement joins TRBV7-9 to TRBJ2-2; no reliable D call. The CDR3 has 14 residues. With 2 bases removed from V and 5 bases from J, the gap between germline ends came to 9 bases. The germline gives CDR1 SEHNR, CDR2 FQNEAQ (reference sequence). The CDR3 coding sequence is TGTGCCAGCAGCTTACAGCGTACAACCGGGGAGCTGTTTTTT. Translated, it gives CASSLQRTTGELFF. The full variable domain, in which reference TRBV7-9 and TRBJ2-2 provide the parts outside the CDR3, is DTGVSQNPRHKITKRGQNVTFRCDPISEHNRLYWYRQTLGQGPEFLTYFQNEAQLEKSRLLSDRFSAERPKGSFSTLEIQRTEQGDSAMYLCASSLQRTTGELFFGEGSRLTVL.

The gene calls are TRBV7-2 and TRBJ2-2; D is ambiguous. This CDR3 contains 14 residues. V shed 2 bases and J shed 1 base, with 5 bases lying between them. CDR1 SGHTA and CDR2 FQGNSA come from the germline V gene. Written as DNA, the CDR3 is TGTGCCAGCAGCTTACCCTGGAACACCGGGGAGCTGTTTTTT. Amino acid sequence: CASSLPWNTGELFF.

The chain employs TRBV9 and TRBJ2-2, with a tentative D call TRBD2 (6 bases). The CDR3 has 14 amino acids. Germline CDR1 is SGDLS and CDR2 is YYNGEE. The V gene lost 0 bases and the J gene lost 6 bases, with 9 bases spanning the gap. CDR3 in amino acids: CASSVEGGAGELFF. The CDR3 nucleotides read TGTGCCAGCAGCGTAGAGGGCGGGGCCGGGGAGCTGTTTTTT.

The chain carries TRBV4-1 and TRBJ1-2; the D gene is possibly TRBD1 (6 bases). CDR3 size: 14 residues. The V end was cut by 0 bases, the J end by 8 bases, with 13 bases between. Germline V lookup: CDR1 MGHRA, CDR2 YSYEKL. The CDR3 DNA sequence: TGCGCCAGCAGCCAAGATGGGGGGGGCACCGGCTACACCTTC. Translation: CASSQDGGGTGYTF.